The rows below give T cell receptor beta chains drawn from one sample of a study of chemoradiotherapy in HPV16-positive cancers. Some clones are missing from TCRdb's copy, which holds only in-frame ones; the method was immunoSEQ multiplex PCR. The table includes about 15,000 clones, approximately 86% detected once. The sample consisted of blood, taken from a patient who underwent chemoradiotherapy. The receptors derive from a human donor with HPV-associated anogenital cancer. Both conserved end residues are part of each CDR3. The D gene is left open where the match is weak. Size values are once, few and many counts, or a class for expanded clones, and some rows have none.

>TRBD1|TRBV29-1|NA|TRBJ1-2
TGCAGCGTTTCCCGGGACAGGGATGGCTACACCTTC
CSVSRDRDGYTF
>NA|TRBV29-1|NA|TRBJ2-4
TGCAGCGTTGAAGGGGGAAACATTCAGTACTTC
CSVEGGNIQYF
>NA|TRBV27|NA|TRBJ1-4
TGTGCCAGCAGTTTTTCCGGGACTGGCAATGAAAAACTGTTTTTT
CASSFSGTGNEKLFF
>NA|TRBV21-1|NA|TRBJ2-7
TGTGCCAGCTCCGTGGGTACAATGTCCCCCTACGAGCAGTACTTC
CASSVGTMSPYEQYF
>TRBD2|TRBV5-4|NA|TRBJ2-4
TGTGCCAGCAGCTTGGGGGGCCCGGGGGGTAGAAACATTCAGTACTTC
CASSLGGPGGRNIQYF
>NA|TRBV5-4|NA|TRBJ1-1
TGTGCCAGCAGCATACGACGTGACGCTGAAGCTTTCTTT
CASSIRRDAEAFF
>NA|TRBV2|once|TRBJ2-3
TGTGCCAGCACTTTGGCCGGGCTCCGTGGGACAGATACGCAGTATTTT
CASTLAGLRGTDTQYF
>NA|TRBV28|NA|TRBJ2-4
TGTGCCAGCAGTTTTGAAAATACACAGTACTTC
CASSFENTQYF
>NA|TRBV7-2|NA|TRBJ2-7
TGTGCCAGCAGCCCTACCCCCCTGGGTGGGACCCTCTACGAGCAGTACTTC
CASSPTPLGGTLYEQYF
>NA|TRBV15|NA|TRBJ2-3
TGTGCCACCAGCAGAGCTACAGGGACCCTCACAGATACGCAGTATTTT
CATSRATGTLTDTQYF
>NA|TRBV4-2|NA|TRBJ1-2
TGTGCCAGCAGCCAGGGGGGTTCGGCCTATGGCTACACCTTC
CASSQGGSAYGYTF
>NA|TRBV28|NA|TRBJ2-1
TGTGCCAGCTCCGCGGGCCGAAGGCTACACAATGAGCAGTTCTTC
CASSAGRRLHNEQFF
>NA|TRBV27|NA|TRBJ1-2
TGTGCCAGCAGTTTCAACAGGGAGGGATCTCCGGATGGCTACACCTTC
CASSFNREGSPDGYTF
>NA|TRBV7-9|NA|TRBJ2-3
TGTGCCAGCAGCTTTCAGGGGTTTAACACAGATACGCAGTATTTT
CASSFQGFNTDTQYF
>NA|TRBV2|once|TRBJ1-2
TGTGCCAGCAGCAACCCGGGGGATAACTATGGCTACACCTTC
CASSNPGDNYGYTF
>NA|TRBV7-2|once|TRBJ1-1
TGTGCCAGCAGCTTGAGGAGGGGATTGAGCACTGAAGCTTTCTTT
CASSLRRGLSTEAFF
>TRBD2|TRBV10-2|NA|TRBJ2-3
TGCGCCAGCAGGGGTCCAGGCGCTAGCGGGAGCACAGATACGCAGTATTTT
CASRGPGASGSTDTQYF
>NA|TRBV7-2|few|TRBJ2-7
TGTGCCAGCAGCACAGTCCCGGAATACGAGCAGTACTTC
CASSTVPEYEQYF
>TRBD1|TRBV30|NA|TRBJ2-3
TGTGCCTGGAGCTCGACAGGGGCTCGCACAGATACGCAGTATTTT
CAWSSTGARTDTQYF
>NA|TRBV7-6|NA|TRBJ2-5
TGTGCCAGCAGCTCTGACCGGTACCAAGAGACCCAGTACTTC
CASSSDRYQETQYF
>NA|TRBV4-1|NA|TRBJ2-3
TGCGCCAGCAGCCAAGCGGGAGCCACAGATACGCAGTATTTT
CASSQAGATDTQYF
>NA|TRBV5-1|NA|TRBJ1-1
TGCGCCAGCAGCTTGGGACGGGGGCTGGTTTCGCGCACTGAAGCTTTCTTT
CASSLGRGLVSRTEAFF
>TRBD1|TRBV18|NA|TRBJ2-5
TGTGCCAGCTCACCCCTTACAGGGGAAGAGACCCAGTACTTC
CASSPLTGEETQYF
>NA|TRBV5-4|once|TRBJ2-7
TGTGCCAGCACCCTCGGTGTGAACCGGGACGAGCAGTACTTC
CASTLGVNRDEQYF
>NA|TRBV7-9|NA|TRBJ1-3
TGTGCCAGCAGCTTAGTTCTGGGTCGTGGAAACACCATATATTTT
CASSLVLGRGNTIYF
>TRBD1|TRBV6-6|NA|TRBJ2-7
TGTGCCAGCAGTACGGGACAGCTTCCGCAGTACTTC
CASSTGQLPQYF
>TRBD2|TRBV7-2|NA|TRBJ2-1
TGTGCCAGCAGCTCGACTAGCGGGCCCTACAATGAGCAGTTCTTC
CASSSTSGPYNEQFF
>NA|TRBV5-1|few|TRBJ1-1
TGCGCCAGCAGCTATGGCGGCCCTACTGAAGCTTTCTTT
CASSYGGPTEAFF
>NA|TRBV10-1|NA|TRBJ2-3
TGCGCCAGCAGTGAGGGGGGCACTAGCACAGATACGCAGTATTTT
CASSEGGTSTDTQYF
>NA|TRBV20-1|NA|TRBJ2-3
TGCAGTGCTAGAACCCGGGGGACGCAGTATTTT
CSARTRGTQYF
>NA|TRBV19|few|TRBJ1-2
TGTGCCAGTAGTACCCCGACGGCATTCTATGGCTACACCTTC
CASSTPTAFYGYTF
>NA|TRBV11-2|NA|TRBJ1-2
TGTGCCAGCAGCTTAGGGGAGTCCGGCTACACCTTC
CASSLGESGYTF
>TRBD2|TRBV2|NA|TRBJ2-6
TGTGCCAGCAGTTTACCGGGACTAGCGATTTACTCTGGGGCCAACGTCCTGACTTTC
CASSLPGLAIYSGANVLTF
>NA|TRBV4-1|NA|TRBJ2-5
TGCGCCAGCAGCCAAGGTTGGGCCGAGACCCAGTACTTC
CASSQGWAETQYF
>TRBD2|TRBV6-1|NA|TRBJ2-7
TGTGCCAGCACGTCCGGCGGGGGGCCGTCCTACGAGCAGTACTTC
CASTSGGGPSYEQYF
>NA|TRBV19|NA|TRBJ1-2
TGTGCCAGTAGTTCACAGGGTTCTAACTATGGCTACACCTTC
CASSSQGSNYGYTF
>TRBD2|TRBV4-1|NA|TRBJ2-2
TGCGCCAGCAGCCAAGACCTAGCGGGGGGGAGCACCGGGGAGCTGTTTTTT
CASSQDLAGGSTGELFF
>NA|TRBV28|NA|TRBJ2-1
TGTGCCAGCAGTTTGGCACTGTACAATGAGCAGTTCTTC
CASSLALYNEQFF
>NA|TRBV19|NA|TRBJ1-2
TGTGCCAGTAGTTCCGTCACAACAGGGTCTGGTGGCTACACCTTC
CASSSVTTGSGGYTF
>TRBD2|TRBV5-4|NA|TRBJ2-3
TGTGCCAGCAGCTTGATGACGGGGGGTTTTATAACGCAGTATTTT
CASSLMTGGFITQYF
>TRBD1|TRBV4-2|NA|TRBJ1-5
TGTGCCAGCAGCCAAGATAGCGTACAGGGGTCTAATCAGCCCCAGCATTTT
CASSQDSVQGSNQPQHF
>NA|TRBV2|NA|TRBJ1-1
TGTGCCAGCCTAAGGGGCCTTTGGGAAGCTTTCTTT
CASLRGLWEAFF
>NA|TRBV7-7|NA|TRBJ2-4
TGTGCTAGCAGCACGGACCCGGGGGTGGTTACGGACATTCAGTACTTC
CASSTDPGVVTDIQYF
>NA|TRBV5-4|few|TRBJ2-3
TGTGCCAGCAGCCGGAGCGGGAGCACAGATACGCAGTATTTT
CASSRSGSTDTQYF
>NA|TRBV30|NA|TRBJ2-7
TGTGCCTGGAGTGCGTCGACAGGACTGTTATACGAGCAGTACTTC
CAWSASTGLLYEQYF
>TRBD2|TRBV5-4|NA|TRBJ2-3
TGTGCCAGCAGCTTAGGACTAGCGGGATCCACAGATACGCAGTATTTT
CASSLGLAGSTDTQYF
>NA|TRBV7-2|NA|TRBJ2-4
TGTGCCAGCAGCAAGAGAGCCAAAAACATTCAGTACTTC
CASSKRAKNIQYF
>TRBD2|TRBV5-1|NA|TRBJ2-7
TGCGCCAGCAGCGGAGGGACTAGCGCCTCCTCTCTGGGCGAGCAGTACTTC
CASSGGTSASSLGEQYF
>TRBD1|TRBV6-5|NA|TRBJ1-2
TGTGCCAGCAGTTCCGCGGGACAGGTACACGGCTACACCTTC
CASSSAGQVHGYTF